A single TCR beta chain is shown here with its context. In the original workflow: Estimates of nucleated cell counts were drawn from the amplification of reference gene primers. Method: immunoSEQ multiplex PCR; TCRdb's copy keeps in-frame clones and lacks some. V, J and clone size are taken as reported in that table, and D and trimming were inferred from the DNA itself. This table holds about 260,000 clones, 80% to 90% found once. The data were obtained in a study of blood T cell repertoires in COVID-19. Study in general: T cells, B-cell-depleted T cells, or PBMCs supplied cDNA or gDNA.

CDR3 length equals 13 residues. V was pared by 7 bases and J by 6 bases, with 8 bases of the junction left unmatched. The germline V gene encodes CDR1 SQVTM and CDR2 ANQGSEA. The specimen sequenced was peripheral blood. This sequence originates from a man aged 55 to 70 with acute or convalescent COVID-19. The chain recombines TRBV29-1 with TRBJ2-7, with 11 nucleotides matching TRBD2. The CDR3 region has the DNA TGCAGCGCCATGGGGCTAGCGGGAGGCGAGCAGTACTTC. Amino acids: CSAMGLAGGEQYF.